The 32 T cell receptor beta chains listed next were all sequenced from one sample in a study of T cells in women clearing cervical HPV infection. Clones were read by immunoSEQ multiplex PCR, and TCRdb kept only the in-frame ones, dropping some. Its listing shows around 31,000 clones. Source material: blood buffy coat. The source of these receptors is a woman aged 18 to 75 with a cervical HPV16 infection that either progressed to CIN3+ or cleared (not recorded which).

The CDR3 bases that were read are TGTGCCAGTAGTCTCTCGGGCCGGGGGAGCAATCAGCCC. This gives the protein CASSLSGRGSNQP. The whole CDR3 is CASSLSGRGSNQPQHF. J is TRBJ1-5 and V is TRBV19, with a possible D match to TRBD1 (5 bases). The CDR3 end is not reached by the read, which stops 3 residues before it; the germline J gene fills it in. The CDR3 extends over 16 amino acids. The V end was cut by 5 bases, the J end by 1 base, with 15 bases between. Germline V gene lookup returns CDR1 LNHDA and CDR2 SQIVND (reference sequence).

Concerning this clone: The read stops 3 residues short of the end of the CDR3; the missing end is completed from the germline J gene. This chain connects TRBV5-1 to TRBJ1-1; D is undetermined. Germline assignment: CDR1 SGHRS and CDR2 YFSETQ. The V gene lost 4 bases and the J gene lost 5 bases, with 15 bases spanning the gap. CDR3 length equals 14 residues. CDR3 protein: CASSATTTGTEAFF. CDR3 DNA (partial): TGCGCCAGCAGCGCGACAACGACGGGGACTGAA.

As concerns this clone: Read data end 3 residues before the CDR3 end; the end is taken from the germline J gene. The chain employs TRBV5-1 and TRBJ1-2, with 10 bases aligning to TRBD1. The germline gives CDR1 SGHRS, CDR2 YFSETQ. The CDR3 totals 15 residues. Trimming took 3 bases from V and 3 from J; bases not matched to a gene: 5. The CDR3 bases that were read are TGCGCCAGCAGCTCATCGGACAGGGGGGACTATGGC. Translating gives CASSSSDRGDYG. The CDR3 in its entirety is CASSSSDRGDYGYTF.

Notes on this clone: The CDR3 end falls 3 residues outside the read, so it is completed with the germline J gene. This chain joins TRBV5-3 and TRBJ1-5, with no clear D. TRBV5-3 is treated as an ORF (open reading frame) with a function not yet certain. The CDR3 covers 14 residues. Trimming stripped 0 bases from V and 2 bases from J, with 6 bases between. The sequenced CDR3 bases are TGTGCCAGAAGCTTGGCCGGGGGCAATCAGCCC. Protein sequence: CARSLAGGNQP. In full, the CDR3 reads CARSLAGGNQPQHF.

Notes on this clone: Read coverage stops 3 residues before the CDR3 terminus; the germline J gene supplies the remainder. The V gene is TRBV19, the J gene TRBJ2-7; D possibly matches TRBD1 or TRBD2 (5 bases each). The CDR3 consists of 14 residues. V was trimmed by 0 bases and J by 3 bases, leaving 9 bases between them. Germline CDR1 reads LNHDA; CDR2 reads SQIVND (reference sequence). CDR3 bases read: TGTGCCAGTAGTATAGAGAGGGGCTTCTACGAG. Its protein product is CASSIERGFYE. The full CDR3 protein reads CASSIERGFYEQYF.

A remark on this clone: Sequencing ends 3 residues short of the CDR3 end; the germline J gene provides the rest. The chain couples TRBV11-3 to TRBJ1-5, with 8 positions matching TRBD1. The CDR3 contains 15 residues. CDR1 is SGHNT and CDR2 is YENEEA in the germline V gene. V shed 5 bases, J shed 4 bases, and the junction held 7 bases outside the gene matches. CDR3 sequence: CASSPTGGRNQPQHF. CDR3 DNA (partial): TGTGCCAGCAGCCCTACAGGGGGGCGGAATCAGCCC.

In the case of this clone: The missing CDR3 end, 3 residues past where the read stops, is filled in from the germline J gene. The chain links TRBV7-3 to TRBJ2-3; D is perhaps TRBD2 (6 bases). V was trimmed by 8 bases and J by 4 bases, leaving 19 bases between them. This CDR3 is 15 amino acids long. The V gene's germline CDR1 is SGHTA and CDR2 FQGTGA. CDR3: CASGYRDLGPDTQYF. CDR3 DNA, as far as it was read: TGTGCCAGCGGTTACCGGGACTTAGGCCCAGATACG.

In regard to this clone: The observed sequence ends 3 residues before the CDR3 terminus, with the missing tail filled in from the germline J gene. V usage is TRBV18 and J usage is TRBJ1-2, with a possible D match to TRBD1 (6 bases). The CDR3 length is 16 residues. Germline V lookup: CDR1 KGHSH, CDR2 LQKENI. CDR3 amino acids: CASSPKRQAPSYDYTF. The CDR3 DNA, read in part, is TGTGCCAGCTCGCCTAAACGACAGGCACCCTCCTACGAC. The full variable domain, in which reference TRBV18 and TRBJ1-2 provide the parts outside the CDR3, is NAGVMQNPRHLVRRRGQEARLRCSPMKGHSHVYWYRQLPEEGLKFMVYLQKENIIDESGMPKERFSAEFPKEGPSILRIQQVVRGDSAAYFCASSPKRQAPSYDYTFGSGTRLTVV.

Remarks on this clone: The read terminates 3 residues before the CDR3 end, so the remaining end is supplied by the germline J gene. The V and J genes are TRBV2 and TRBJ1-2, with 9 positions matching TRBD1. V shed 7 bases, J shed 7 bases, and the junction held 4 bases outside the gene matches. Germline V gene lookup returns CDR1 SNHLY and CDR2 FYNNEI. The CDR3 has 12 residues. The CDR3 protein is CASMGTGFGYTF. The CDR3 bases that were read are TGTGCCAGCATGGGGACAGGGTTTGGC.

As concerns this clone: The missing CDR3 end, 3 residues past where the read stops, is filled in from the germline J gene. The chain employs TRBV30 and TRBJ1-5, with 7 bases that match TRBD1. This CDR3 comprises 17 residues. V lost 3 bases and J lost 6; bases outside the gene matches: 17. Germline CDR1 GTSNPN, CDR2 SVGIG (reference sequence). CDR3 residues: CAWSLPGQRIIGQPQHF. The CDR3 DNA, read in part, is TGTGCCTGGAGCTTACCGGGACAGAGGATTATAGGTCAGCCC.

In the case of this clone: The read gets to within 3 residues of the CDR3 end, and the germline J gene fills in the rest. The J gene is TRBJ2-5, the V gene TRBV7-9; no clear D. There are 14 residues in the CDR3. The V gene's germline CDR1 is SEHNR and CDR2 FQNEAQ (reference sequence). The V gene lost 4 bases and the J gene lost 1 base, with 10 bases spanning the gap. CDR3 sequence: CASSCTKGQETQYF. The part of the CDR3 DNA that was read is TGTGCCAGCAGCTGTACGAAGGGCCAAGAGACC.

Comments on this clone: The CDR3 is cut off 3 residues early in the read; its end comes from the germline J gene. The chain uses TRBV5-1 and TRBJ2-2; 7 positions agree with TRBD2. Germline V CDR1 and CDR2: SGHRS, YFSETQ. Unmatched junction bases numbered 7, after V lost 0 bases and J lost 2 bases. The CDR3 runs to 17 residues. This chain's CDR3 is CASSLGRAGPNTGELFF. The covered CDR3 bases are TGCGCCAGCAGCTTGGGACGAGCGGGGCCAAACACCGGGGAG.

Concerning this clone itself: The CDR3 extends 3 residues past the end of the read, so its final part is completed from the germline J gene. V gene TRBV20-1 combines with J gene TRBJ2-7, with a weak D call TRBD2 (7 bases). The germline V and J ends were trimmed by 5 bases and 4 bases, with 15 bases remaining between them. The germline gives CDR1 DFQATT, CDR2 SNEGSKA (reference sequence). The CDR3 has 13 amino acids. The sequenced CDR3 bases are TGCAGTGCTGAGCTGGGGGGGGCTTACGAG. Translating it yields CSAELGGAYE. The CDR3 in full is CSAELGGAYEQYF.

Note on this clone: The CDR3 end lies 3 residues beyond the end of the read and is filled in from the germline J gene. The V call is TRBV20-1, the J call TRBJ2-1; 8 nucleotides align to TRBD2. With V trimmed by 3 bases and J by 5 bases, 6 bases remained unmatched. Germline V CDR1 and CDR2: DFQATT, SNEGSKA (reference sequence). The CDR3 sequence is 14 residues long. The DNA read from the CDR3 is TGCAGTGCTAGCGGTCTAGCGGGCCACAATGAG. This sequence encodes CSASGLAGHNE. The whole CDR3 is CSASGLAGHNEQFF.

On this clone: The CDR3 end is not reached by the read, which stops 3 residues before it; the germline J gene fills it in. V usage is TRBV7-3 and J usage is TRBJ2-3; the match to TRBD2 covers 10 bases. The CDR3 is 17 amino acids. The germline V gene encodes CDR1 SGHTA and CDR2 FQGTGA. The chain's CDR3 is CASSTRAGGSTPGTQYF. The CDR3 bases that were read are TGTGCCAGCAGTACTAGAGCGGGGGGGTCCACGCCGGGAACG.

With regard to this clone: The read gets to within 3 residues of the CDR3 end, and the germline J gene fills in the rest. The chain recombines TRBV12-3 or TRBV12-4 with TRBJ2-1; 10 bases line up with TRBD1. The V and J ends lost 5 bases and 7 bases, in that order; junction bases with no gene match: 5. This CDR3 is built from 14 residues. The covered CDR3 bases are TGTGCCAGCAGTCAGGGACAGGGGAAAAATGAG. Protein product: CASSQGQGKNE. The full CDR3 protein reads CASSQGQGKNEQFF.

For this clone: Sequence at one end of the junction differs from germline and may be a read error. The CDR3 goes on 3 residues after the read ends, and that part is filled in from the germline J gene. V is TRBV4-2 and J is TRBJ2-3, with TRBD1 as a possible D gene (6 bases). Germline V gene sequence: CDR1 LGHNA, CDR2 YNFKEQ. The CDR3 is 13 residues long. The CDR3 DNA, read in part, is TGCGCCAGCAGCCTCACGGACAGCGCACCG. It translates to CASSLTDSAP. The entire CDR3 protein reads CASSLTDSAPQYF.

Concerning this clone: Sequencing ends 3 residues short of the CDR3 end; the germline J gene provides the rest. The chain is built from TRBV7-6 and TRBJ2-5; tentative D call: TRBD2 (6 bases). The germline CDR1 and CDR2 sequences are SGHVS and FNYEAQ. The V end lost 5 bases, the J end lost 7 bases, and 17 bases lay between the germline ends. The CDR3 contains 14 residues. CDR3 in amino acids: CASSTRDSQATQYF. Incomplete CDR3 DNA: TGTGCCAGCAGCACTCGGGACTCCCAGGCGACC.

Turning to this clone: The sequenced fragment ends 3 residues before the CDR3 boundary, so the rest is inferred from the germline J gene. V and J are TRBV7-9 and TRBJ2-2, with D perhaps TRBD1 (6 bases). Per germline, CDR1 SEHNR and CDR2 FQNEAQ (reference sequence). The V and J ends lost 5 bases and 1 base respectively, with 11 bases between them. The CDR3 sequence is 15 residues long. CDR3 residues: CASSQGPGNTGELFF. The CDR3 bases that were read are TGTGCCAGCAGCCAGGGGCCAGGGAACACCGGGGAG.

Note on this clone: The read terminates 3 residues ahead of where the CDR3 ends, so the germline J gene completes it. The chain recombines TRBV29-1 with TRBJ2-7; weak D call: TRBD1 (5 bases). V gave up 7 bases and J gave up 2 bases, with 12 bases separating them. Germline assignment: CDR1 SQVTM and CDR2 ANQGSEA. This CDR3 contains 12 residues. The sequenced part of the CDR3 DNA is TGCAGCGCCCAGGGTGCCCCCTACGAG. Translation gives CSAQGAPYE. The whole CDR3 reads CSAQGAPYEQYF.

In regard to this clone: The read terminates 3 residues before the CDR3 end, so the remaining end is supplied by the germline J gene. The rearrangement joins TRBV20-1 to TRBJ2-7, with TRBD1 identical over 7 bases. V gave up 8 bases and J gave up 2 bases; unmatched junction bases: 12. CDR1 is DFQATT and CDR2 is SNEGSKA in the germline V gene (reference sequence). CDR3 size: 14 residues. Incomplete CDR3 DNA: TGCAGTTGTAACTCCGGGACAGAACCCTACGAG. Translated, it gives CSCNSGTEPYE. The entire CDR3 is CSCNSGTEPYEQYF.

Comment on this clone: The CDR3 end falls 3 residues outside the read, so it is completed with the germline J gene. V and J are TRBV5-6 and TRBJ2-1, with 9 positions matching TRBD1. The germline gives CDR1 SGHDT, CDR2 YYEEEE. The CDR3 is 13 amino acids. V was pared by 5 bases and J by 8 bases, with 5 bases of the junction left unmatched. CDR3: CASSSDRGDEQFF. The CDR3 DNA, read in part, is TGTGCCAGCAGTTCCGACAGGGGGGATGAG.

Regarding this clone: The read falls 3 residues short of the CDR3 end, and the missing part is taken from the germline J gene. The genes are TRBV11-2 and TRBJ2-7; 7 positions agree with TRBD2. The germline V gene encodes CDR1 SGHAT and CDR2 FQNNGV. The ends lost 5 bases at V and 4 bases at J; junction bases unmatched: 8. The CDR3 extends over 14 amino acids. The DNA read from the CDR3 is TGTGCCAGCAGCCCGCGAGCGGGATCATACGAG. This gives the protein CASSPRAGSYE. The full CDR3 sequence reads CASSPRAGSYEQYF.

On this clone itself: The read finishes 3 residues shy of the CDR3 end, and the germline J gene is used to complete it. The genes are TRBV5-1 and TRBJ1-2; 9 bases align to TRBD1. The germline CDR1 and CDR2 sequences are SGHRS and YFSETQ. The CDR3 covers 14 residues. V trimming: 0 bases; J trimming: 5 bases; junction bases outside the gene matches: 2. The CDR3: CASSLEGQGYGYTF. The sequenced CDR3 bases are TGCGCCAGCAGCTTGGAAGGACAGGGGTATGGC.

In regard to this clone: The missing CDR3 end, 3 residues past where the read stops, is filled in from the germline J gene. The chain uses TRBV5-1 and TRBJ1-3; 7 positions match TRBD1. This CDR3 region has 13 residues. V lost 5 bases to trimming and J lost 4 bases; unmatched junction nucleotides: 3. In germline, CDR1 is SGHRS, CDR2 YFSETQ. Partial CDR3 DNA: TGCGCCAGCAGGGGGACAGTGGGAAACACC. Translating it yields CASRGTVGNT. Given in full, the CDR3 is CASRGTVGNTIYF.

The CDR3 DNA, read in part, is TGTGCCACCGGTTCGGGACTAGCGGATTACAATGAG. This gives the protein CATGSGLADYNE. The full CDR3 is CATGSGLADYNEQFF. This sequence joins TRBV28 and TRBJ2-1, with 11 bases identical to TRBD2. The read ends 3 residues shy of where the CDR3 ends; the end is completed using the germline J gene. The V gene end was trimmed by 10 bases and the J gene end by 4 bases; junction bases not matched to a gene: 9. The CDR3 loop spans 15 amino acids. CDR1 and CDR2 from the germline V gene are MDHEN and SYDVKM.

As regards this clone: The observed sequence ends 3 residues before the CDR3 terminus, with the missing tail filled in from the germline J gene. The V and J genes are TRBV7-9 and TRBJ2-5; unclear D gene. There are 13 residues in the CDR3. CDR1 is SEHNR and CDR2 is FQNEAQ in the germline V gene (reference sequence). The ends were cut back, 5 bases at V and 5 bases at J, with 12 bases in the middle. Here the CDR3 reads CASSPPTRETQYF. Partial CDR3 DNA: TGTGCCAGCAGCCCGCCTACCCGGGAGACC.

Details on this clone: Coverage ceases 3 residues before the CDR3 finishes, and the germline J gene fills in the end. The J gene is TRBJ2-1, the V gene TRBV5-1; 10 nucleotides align to TRBD2. With 2 bases clipped from V and 4 bases from J, the junction kept 3 bases outside the gene matches. CDR1 is SGHRS, CDR2 YFSETQ, per germline. This CDR3 region has 15 residues. The CDR3 DNA, read in part, is TGCGCCAGCAGCTTTAGCGGGAGGACTTACAATGAG. Residues: CASSFSGRTYNE. The full CDR3 sequence reads CASSFSGRTYNEQFF.

This chain's CDR3 is CASSLVGGGAREQFF. CDR3 DNA (partial): TGTGCCAGCAGCTTAGTCGGCGGGGGGGCTCGTGAG. V usage is TRBV7-6 and J usage is TRBJ2-1; 9 bases line up with TRBD2. The read ends 3 residues before the CDR3 terminus; that terminus is restored from the germline J gene. Per the germline V gene, CDR1 is SGHVS and CDR2 is FNYEAQ. The J segment lost 9 bases and the V segment lost 1 base, leaving 7 bases of the junction unmatched. This CDR3 has 15 amino acids. Based on the CDR3 plus reference TRBV7-6 and TRBJ2-1, the full variable domain is GAGVSQSPRYKVTKRGQDVALRCDPISGHVSLYWYRQALGQGPEFLTYFNYEAQQDKSGLPNDRFSAERPEGSISTLTIQRTEQRDSAMYRCASSLVGGGAREQFFGPGTRLTVL.

Notes on this clone: The CDR3 end is not reached by the read, which stops 3 residues before it; the germline J gene fills it in. The rearrangement links TRBV29-1 to TRBJ1-2; TRBD1 matches 9 bases. CDR1 and CDR2 from the germline V gene are SQVTM and ANQGSEA. V lost 3 bases, J lost 4 bases, and 3 bases stayed unmatched. CDR3 length: 13 amino acids. The CDR3 spells CSVEGQGLYGYTF. Incomplete CDR3 DNA: TGCAGCGTTGAGGGACAGGGCCTCTATGGC.

The DNA read from the CDR3 is TGTGCCAGCAGCTTAGTCGGGGTGAACACTGAA. Protein sequence: CASSLVGVNTE. The CDR3 reads in full as CASSLVGVNTEAFF. The V and J genes are TRBV11-2 and TRBJ1-1, with D unclear. The read ends 3 residues before the CDR3 terminus; that terminus is restored from the germline J gene. Germline CDR1 reads SGHAT; CDR2 reads FQNNGV. V lost 1 base and J lost 0, with 6 bases in between. The CDR3 covers 14 residues.

On this clone itself: The DNA ends 3 residues before the CDR3 does, and the rest of the CDR3 is filled in from the germline J gene. The V call is TRBV7-9, the J call TRBJ1-2; tentatively, D is TRBD1 (6 bases). This CDR3 is built from 13 residues. Germline V gene lookup returns CDR1 SEHNR and CDR2 FQNEAQ (reference sequence). CDR3 DNA, as far as it was read: TGTGCCAGCAGACCCCGGGACAATGAAGGC. This translates into CASRPRDNEG. The entire CDR3 sequence reads CASRPRDNEGYTF. The full variable domain, completed using reference TRBV7-9 and TRBJ1-2, is DTGVSQNPRHKITKRGQNVTFRCDPISEHNRLYWYRQTLGQGPEFLTYFQNEAQLEKSRLLSDRFSAERPKGSFSTLEIQRTEQGDSAMYLCASRPRDNEGYTFGSGTRLTVV.